A single sample is the source of the 21 T cell receptor beta chains below, sequenced in a study of shared clonotypes between healthy human individuals. Assay: immunoSEQ multiplex PCR; the TCRdb copy retains only in-frame clones and omits some. The sample shows 2 million to 2.5 million clones, roughly 93% of them seen only once. The material sequenced was naive CD4+ T cells from PBMCs. Noted subset: CD45RA+ positively selected. All receptors come from a man younger than 35 in good health. Some clones in this sample may be carry-over from other donors' samples.

The count of this clone is one. This chain links TRBV7-3 with TRBJ2-1; 8 positions match TRBD2. CDR3 length: 13 amino acids. CDR1 is SGHTA and CDR2 is FQGTGA in the germline V gene. Losses at the gene ends were 5 bases for V and 9 bases for J; bases not matched to a gene: 6. CDR3 in DNA: TGTGCCAGCAGCCCCCGGGGGGGGCCTGAGCAGTTCTTC. This encodes CASSPRGGPEQFF. The variable domain in full, completed from reference TRBV7-3 and TRBJ2-1, reads GAGVSQTPSNKVTEKGKYVELRCDPISGHTALYWYRQSLGQGPEFLIYFQGTGAADDSGLPNDRFFAVRPEGSVSTLKIQRTERGDSAVYLCASSPRGGPEQFFGPGTRLTVL.

V and J are TRBV11-2 and TRBJ2-7; D not certain. V lost 1 base and J 3 bases, leaving 13 bases between the germline ends. CDR3 length: 15 residues. CDR1 and CDR2 from the germline V gene are SGHAT and FQNNGV. CDR3 DNA: TGTGCCAGCAGCTTAGTACTAACGTATGGCTACGAGCAGTACTTC. It specifies CASSLVLTYGYEQYF.

The V and J genes are TRBV7-3 and TRBJ2-3; D is ambiguous. The CDR3 runs 14 residues. CDR1 is SGHTA and CDR2 is FQGTGA in the germline V gene. Trimming took off 8 bases at V and 1 base at J, with 13 bases between the two ends. CDR3 protein: CASGSDRGTDTQYF. The CDR3, as DNA: TGTGCCAGCGGATCGGACCGAGGCACAGATACGCAGTATTTT.

This clone appeared a single time. This chain links TRBV5-1 with TRBJ1-2, with a possible D match to TRBD1 (5 bases). The length of the CDR3 is 13 residues. Trimming pared 1 base from V and 7 bases from J, leaving 11 bases between. Per the germline V gene, CDR1 is SGHRS and CDR2 is YFSETQ. The CDR3 sequence is CASSLLLGGGYTF. DNA of the CDR3: TGCGCCAGCAGCTTGTTGCTGGGGGGTGGCTACACCTTC.

The rearrangement uses TRBV7-6 and TRBJ2-3, with TRBD2 identical over 8 bases. Per the germline V gene, CDR1 is SGHVS and CDR2 is FNYEAQ. With 5 bases clipped from V and 10 bases from J, the junction kept 14 bases outside the gene matches. The CDR3 runs to 15 residues. The CDR3 nucleotides read TGTGCCAGCAGCGCCGGGGCCGGGAGGGCCGGGTCGCAGTATTTT. Translated: CASSAGAGRAGSQYF. Full variable domain (rest looked up from reference TRBV7-6 and TRBJ2-3): GAGVSQSPRYKVTKRGQDVALRCDPISGHVSLYWYRQALGQGPEFLTYFNYEAQQDKSGLPNDRFSAERPEGSISTLTIQRTEQRDSAMYRCASSAGAGRAGSQYFGPGTRLTVL.

J is TRBJ2-2 and V is TRBV2; D gene uncertain. The V gene lost 5 bases and the J gene lost 4 bases, with 14 bases spanning the gap. Germline V lookup: CDR1 SNHLY, CDR2 FYNNEI. CDR3 length: 15 amino acids. The CDR3 loop reads CASSLVLYFTGELFF. CDR3 nucleotide sequence: TGTGCCAGCAGTCTGGTCCTATATTTCACCGGGGAGCTGTTTTTT.

The J gene is TRBJ2-3, the V gene TRBV5-1, with 9 bases aligning to TRBD2. The germline CDR1 and CDR2 sequences are SGHRS and YFSETQ. The CDR3 contains 17 residues. Unmatched junction bases numbered 7, after V lost 1 base and J lost 1 base. This CDR3 reads CASSLWSSGTGTDTQYF. The CDR3 DNA is TGCGCCAGCAGCTTGTGGTCTAGCGGGACGGGCACAGATACGCAGTATTTT.

To note about this clone: Other DNA sequences in this sample translate to the same CDR3. The rearrangement joins TRBV30 to TRBJ1-5; D possibly corresponds to TRBD1 (6 bases). The CDR3 runs 14 residues. Germline CDR1 reads GTSNPN; CDR2 reads SVGIG (reference sequence). The germline V and J ends were trimmed by 0 bases and 2 bases, with 8 bases remaining between them. The CDR3 protein is CAWSVRGGNQPQHF. CDR3 sequence (DNA): TGTGCCTGGAGTGTAAGGGGGGGCAATCAGCCCCAGCATTTT. The full variable domain, its missing parts supplied by reference TRBV30 and TRBJ1-5, is SQTIHQWPATLVQPVGSPLSLECTVEGTSNPNLYWYRQAAGRGLQLLFYSVGIGQISSEVPQNLSASRPQDRQFILSSKKLLLSDSGFYLCAWSVRGGNQPQHFGDGTRLSIL.

This clone was counted a single time. This chain links TRBV7-2 with TRBJ2-2; 8 bases agree with TRBD2. V lost 3 bases to trimming and J lost 1 base; unmatched junction nucleotides: 4. Germline loops: CDR1 SGHTA, CDR2 FQGNSA. The CDR3 runs to 16 residues. The CDR3 region has the DNA TGTGCCAGCAGCTTGGTAGCGGGATGGAACACCGGGGAGCTGTTTTTT. It is translated as CASSLVAGWNTGELFF.

This chain uses TRBV5-4 with TRBJ1-4, with D uncertain. V lost 1 base and J lost 5, with 9 bases in between. Germline CDR1 reads SGHNT; CDR2 reads YYREEE (reference sequence). This CDR3 spans 14 amino acids. The chain's CDR3 is CASSLWQVNEKLFF. The CDR3 DNA follows: TGTGCCAGCAGCTTGTGGCAGGTGAATGAAAAACTGTTTTTT. Supplemented by reference TRBV5-4 and TRBJ1-4, the full variable domain reads ETGVTQSPTHLIKTRGQQVTLRCSSQSGHNTVSWYQQALGQGPQFIFQYYREEENGRGNFPPRFSGLQFPNYSSELNVNALELDDSALYLCASSLWQVNEKLFFGSGTQLSVL.

The CDR3 here is CASSVGGLNEKLFF. CDR3 in DNA: TGTGCCAGCAGCGTAGGAGGGCTTAATGAAAAACTGTTTTTT. V gene TRBV9 combines with J gene TRBJ1-4; no firm D call. The CDR3 extends over 14 amino acids. Trimming took off 0 bases at V and 4 bases at J, with 7 bases between the two ends. Germline V gene sequence: CDR1 SGDLS, CDR2 YYNGEE. Variable domain in full (rest from reference TRBV9 and TRBJ1-4): DSGVTQTPKHLITATGQRVTLRCSPRSGDLSVYWYQQSLDQGLQFLIQYYNGEERAKGNILERFSAQQFPDLHSELNLSSLELGDSALYFCASSVGGLNEKLFFGSGTQLSVL.

The sample holds one count of this clone. The genes are TRBV30 and TRBJ2-7, with a weak D call TRBD2 (5 bases). CDR3 length: 12 amino acids. Trimming stripped 2 bases from V and 5 bases from J, with 10 bases between. Germline V CDR1 and CDR2: GTSNPN, SVGIG (reference sequence). The CDR3 DNA follows: TGTGCCTGGAGTCGGAGGCGGGACGAGCAGTACTTC. Translation gives CAWSRRRDEQYF.

This chain links TRBV5-1 with TRBJ2-4, with D tentatively TRBD1 or TRBD2 (5 bases each). Trimming shortened V by 4 bases and J by 0 bases, and 20 bases separated the two germline ends. The CDR3 length is 18 residues. The V gene's germline CDR1 is SGHRS and CDR2 YFSETQ. The DNA for the CDR3 is TGCGCCAGCAGCCCCCAACCGGGACGGTTTCTAGCCAAAAACATTCAGTACTTC. Its protein product is CASSPQPGRFLAKNIQYF.

The chain joins TRBV7-9 to TRBJ1-2, with D possibly matching TRBD1 (5 bases). The V gene lost 1 base and the J gene lost 2 bases, with 11 bases spanning the gap. Germline V CDR1 and CDR2: SEHNR, FQNEAQ (reference sequence). The CDR3 length is 15 residues. The CDR3 loop is CASSLDPGQNYGYTF. CDR3 in DNA: TGTGCCAGCAGCTTAGACCCAGGGCAGAACTATGGCTACACCTTC.

The rearrangement links TRBV5-6 to TRBJ1-4; a possible D gene is TRBD1 (5 bases). V lost 3 bases to trimming and J lost 8 bases, with 11 bases between them. This CDR3 region has 13 residues. Germline V CDR1 and CDR2: SGHDT, YYEEEE. The chain's CDR3 is CASSSAGREKLFF. CDR3 coding DNA: TGTGCCAGCAGCTCCGCAGGGAGGGAAAAACTGTTTTTT. Full variable domain (outside the CDR3, taken from reference TRBV5-6 and TRBJ1-4): DAGVTQSPTHLIKTRGQQVTLRCSPKSGHDTVSWYQQALGQGPQFIFQYYEEEERQRGNFPDRFSGHQFPNYSSELNVNALLLGDSALYLCASSSAGREKLFFGSGTQLSVL.

This sequence joins TRBV10-3 and TRBJ2-7; a possible D gene is TRBD1 (5 bases). CDR1 and CDR2 from the germline V gene are ENHRY and SYGVKD. The CDR3 loop spans 14 amino acids. V was shortened by 3 bases and J by 3 bases, with 12 bases between the two germline ends. CDR3 region: CAISDPTDVYEQYF. The DNA for the CDR3 is TGTGCCATCAGTGACCCGACAGATGTCTACGAGCAGTACTTC.

The rearrangement uses TRBV7-9 and TRBJ2-7; D not certain. V lost 5 bases, J lost 5 bases, and 10 bases lay in between. The CDR3 contains 12 residues. Germline loops: CDR1 SEHNR, CDR2 FQNEAQ (reference sequence). CDR3 coding DNA: TGTGCCAGCAGCCCCTCCGAGCACGAGCAGTACTTC. This gives the protein CASSPSEHEQYF.

The chain recombines TRBV9 with TRBJ2-7; the match to TRBD1 covers 9 bases. V was pared by 3 bases and J by 5 bases, with 9 bases of the junction left unmatched. In germline, CDR1 is SGDLS, CDR2 YYNGEE. This CDR3 region has 15 residues. Here the CDR3 DNA reads TGTGCCAGCAGCGCATCGACCGGGACAGGGAACGAGCAGTACTTC. It translates to CASSASTGTGNEQYF.

The CDR3 sequence is CAWSATSYLAKNIQYF. Here the CDR3 DNA reads TGTGCCTGGAGCGCTACTTCTTACTTGGCCAAAAACATTCAGTACTTC. The rearrangement uses TRBV30 and TRBJ2-4; unclear D gene. CDR3 length: 16 residues. Germline V gives CDR1 GTSNPN, CDR2 SVGIG (reference sequence). V was cut by 3 bases and J by 1 base, with 16 bases left in between.

The V call is TRBV9, the J call TRBJ2-6; TRBD1 might be the D (5 bases). Deletions cut 3 bases from V and 3 bases from J, with 10 bases between. Germline values: CDR1 SGDLS, CDR2 YYNGEE. The CDR3 spans 15 residues. The CDR3, as DNA: TGTGCCAGCAGCGGAAGGGGTTTTGGGGCCAACGTCCTGACTTTC. Protein: CASSGRGFGANVLTF.

The chain has TRBV5-4 and TRBJ2-3; maybe TRBD2 (5 bases). Germline CDR1 and CDR2: SGHNT and YYREEE (reference sequence). The CDR3 consists of 18 residues. V was shortened by 4 bases and J by 5 bases, with 26 bases between the two germline ends. CDR3 in DNA: TGTGCCAGCAGCCCGGGCGGGCGGTCTCGAATTCTCCGAGATACGCAGTATTTT. Translated, it gives CASSPGGRSRILRDTQYF. The variable domain in full, with the rest retrieved from reference TRBV5-4 and TRBJ2-3, is ETGVTQSPTHLIKTRGQQVTLRCSSQSGHNTVSWYQQALGQGPQFIFQYYREEENGRGNFPPRFSGLQFPNYSSELNVNALELDDSALYLCASSPGGRSRILRDTQYFGPGTRLTVL.